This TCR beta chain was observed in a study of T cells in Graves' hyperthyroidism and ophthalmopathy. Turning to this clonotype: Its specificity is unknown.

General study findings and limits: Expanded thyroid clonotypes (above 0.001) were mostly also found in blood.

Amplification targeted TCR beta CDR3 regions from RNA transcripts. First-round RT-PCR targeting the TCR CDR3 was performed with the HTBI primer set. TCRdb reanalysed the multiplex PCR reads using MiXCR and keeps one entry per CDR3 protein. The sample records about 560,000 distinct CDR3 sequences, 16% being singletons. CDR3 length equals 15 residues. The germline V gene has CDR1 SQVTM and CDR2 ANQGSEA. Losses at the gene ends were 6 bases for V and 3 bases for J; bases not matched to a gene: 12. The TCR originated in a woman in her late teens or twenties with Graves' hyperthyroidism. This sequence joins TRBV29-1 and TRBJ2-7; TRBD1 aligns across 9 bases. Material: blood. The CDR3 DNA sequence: TGCAGCGTAGGAGGTTGGGACAGGGTCCGCTACGAGCAGTACTTC. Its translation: CSVGGWDRVRYEQYF.